This T cell receptor beta chain is drawn from a study of T cells after yellow fever vaccination. V was clipped by 3 bases and J by 5 bases; unmatched bases: 3. This CDR3 has 14 amino acids. This clonotype was picked up a small number of times. Its antigen remains unknown. One entry per CDR3 protein results from TCRdb running MiXCR on the 5' RACE reads. The sample lists about 350,000 distinct CDR3 sequences; over 3.5% were seen once. The study, taken as a whole, reports: Detected again after the booster were most primary-vaccination clones, at approximately 95% CD4 and 80% to 90% CD8. Shared CD4/CD8 clonotypes were a small share, likely from convergent recombination. It was a weaker secondary response, yet one that peaked faster, at day 5 versus 15. The study noted that FACS-sorted repertoires could contain abundant clonotypes contaminating from the bulk population.

The chain combines TRBV12-3 or TRBV12-4 with TRBJ1-5, with TRBD1 matching over 8 bases. The material was PBMCs, obtained 5 days after the yellow fever booster vaccination. The clonotype comes from a man aged 18 to 29 who received the YFV17D yellow fever vaccine. Here the CDR3 DNA reads TGTGCCAGCAGTTTTGCCAGGGGGCATCAGCCCCAGCATTTT. Its translation: CASSFARGHQPQHF.